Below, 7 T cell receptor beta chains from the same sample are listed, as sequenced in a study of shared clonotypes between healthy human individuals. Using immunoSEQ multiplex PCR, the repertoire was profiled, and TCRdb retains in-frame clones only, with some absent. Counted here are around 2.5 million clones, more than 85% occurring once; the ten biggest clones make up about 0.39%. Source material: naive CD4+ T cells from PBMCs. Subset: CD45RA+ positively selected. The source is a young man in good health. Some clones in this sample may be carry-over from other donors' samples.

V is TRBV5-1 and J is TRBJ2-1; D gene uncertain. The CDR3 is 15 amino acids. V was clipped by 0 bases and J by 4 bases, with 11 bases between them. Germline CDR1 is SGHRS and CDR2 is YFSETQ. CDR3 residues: CASSLEGRMYNEQFF. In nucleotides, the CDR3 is TGCGCCAGCAGCTTGGAAGGTAGGATGTACAATGAGCAGTTCTTC.

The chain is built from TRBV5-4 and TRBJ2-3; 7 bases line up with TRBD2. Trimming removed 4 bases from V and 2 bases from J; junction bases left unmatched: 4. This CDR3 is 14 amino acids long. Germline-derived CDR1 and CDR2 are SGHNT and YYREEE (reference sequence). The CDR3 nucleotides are TGTGCCAGCAGCCCCAAGCGGGACACAGATACGCAGTATTTT. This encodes CASSPKRDTDTQYF.

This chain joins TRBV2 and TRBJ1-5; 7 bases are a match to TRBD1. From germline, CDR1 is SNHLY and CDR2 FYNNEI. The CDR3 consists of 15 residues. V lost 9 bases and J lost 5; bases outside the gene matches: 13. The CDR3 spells CARGGRRKDDQPQHF. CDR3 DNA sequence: TGTGCCAGAGGGGGCAGGAGGAAGGACGATCAGCCCCAGCATTTT. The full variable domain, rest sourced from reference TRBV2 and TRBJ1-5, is EPEVTQTPSHQVTQMGQEVILRCVPISNHLYFYWYRQILGQKVEFLVSFYNNEISEKSEIFDDQFSVERPDGSNFTLKIRSTKLEDSAMYFCARGGRRKDDQPQHFGDGTRLSIL.

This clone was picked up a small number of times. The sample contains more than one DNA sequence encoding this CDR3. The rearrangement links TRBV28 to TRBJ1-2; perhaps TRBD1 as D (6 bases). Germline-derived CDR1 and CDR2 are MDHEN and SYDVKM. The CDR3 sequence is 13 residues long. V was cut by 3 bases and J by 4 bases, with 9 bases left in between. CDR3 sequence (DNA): TGTGCCAGCAGTTTTAGGGGGAGCTATGGCTACACCTTC. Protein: CASSFRGSYGYTF.

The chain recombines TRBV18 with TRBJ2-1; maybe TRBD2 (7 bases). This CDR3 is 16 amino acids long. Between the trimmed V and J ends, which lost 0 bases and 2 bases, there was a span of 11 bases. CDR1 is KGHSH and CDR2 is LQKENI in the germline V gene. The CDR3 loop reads CASSPPGGRTYNEQFF. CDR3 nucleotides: TGTGCCAGCTCACCACCGGGGGGGCGGACCTACAATGAGCAGTTCTTC.

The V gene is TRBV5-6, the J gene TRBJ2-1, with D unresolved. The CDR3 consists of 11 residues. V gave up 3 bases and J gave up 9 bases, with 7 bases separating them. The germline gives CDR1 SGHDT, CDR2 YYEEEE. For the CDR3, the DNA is TGTGCCAGCAGCTCTGTCAGTGAGCAGTTCTTC. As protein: CASSSVSEQFF.

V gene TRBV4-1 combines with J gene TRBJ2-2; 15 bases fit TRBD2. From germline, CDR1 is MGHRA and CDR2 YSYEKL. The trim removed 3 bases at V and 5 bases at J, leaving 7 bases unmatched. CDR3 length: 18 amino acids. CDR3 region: CASSQGLAGGRMTGELFF. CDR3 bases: TGCGCCAGCAGCCAGGGACTAGCGGGAGGTCGTATGACCGGGGAGCTGTTTTTT.